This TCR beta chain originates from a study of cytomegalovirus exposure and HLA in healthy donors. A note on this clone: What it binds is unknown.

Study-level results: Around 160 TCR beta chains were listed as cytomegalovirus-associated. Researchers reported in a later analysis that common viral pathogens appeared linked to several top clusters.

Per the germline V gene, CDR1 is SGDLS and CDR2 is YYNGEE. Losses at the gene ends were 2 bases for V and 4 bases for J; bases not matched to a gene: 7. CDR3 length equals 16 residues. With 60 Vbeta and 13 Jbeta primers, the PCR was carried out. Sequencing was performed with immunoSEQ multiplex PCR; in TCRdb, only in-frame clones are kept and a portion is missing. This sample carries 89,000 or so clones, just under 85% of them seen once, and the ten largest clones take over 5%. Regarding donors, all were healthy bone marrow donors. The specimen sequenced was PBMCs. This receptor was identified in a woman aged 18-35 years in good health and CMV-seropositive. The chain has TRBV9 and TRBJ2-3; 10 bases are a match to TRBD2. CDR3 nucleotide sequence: TGTGCCAGCAGCGTGGGCCCCAGCGGGGGGGCAGATACGCAGTATTTT. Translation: CASSVGPSGGADTQYF.